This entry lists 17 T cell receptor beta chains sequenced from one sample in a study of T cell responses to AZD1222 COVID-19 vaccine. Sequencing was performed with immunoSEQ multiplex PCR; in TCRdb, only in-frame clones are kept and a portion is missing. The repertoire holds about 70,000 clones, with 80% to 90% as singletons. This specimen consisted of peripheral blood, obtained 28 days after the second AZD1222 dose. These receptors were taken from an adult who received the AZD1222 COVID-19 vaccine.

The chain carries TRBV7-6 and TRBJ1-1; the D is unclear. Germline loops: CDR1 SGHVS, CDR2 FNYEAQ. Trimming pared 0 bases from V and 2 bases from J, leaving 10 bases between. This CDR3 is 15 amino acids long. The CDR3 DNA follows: TGTGCCAGCAGCTTAGCCGGACGGGGAAACACTGAAGCTTTCTTT. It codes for CASSLAGRGNTEAFF.

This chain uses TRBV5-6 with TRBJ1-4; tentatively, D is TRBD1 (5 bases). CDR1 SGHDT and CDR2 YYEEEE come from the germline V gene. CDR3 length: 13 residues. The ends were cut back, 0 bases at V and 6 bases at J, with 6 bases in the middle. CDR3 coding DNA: TGTGCCAGCAGCTTGGTGGGGGATGAAAAACTGTTTTTT. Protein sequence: CASSLVGDEKLFF.

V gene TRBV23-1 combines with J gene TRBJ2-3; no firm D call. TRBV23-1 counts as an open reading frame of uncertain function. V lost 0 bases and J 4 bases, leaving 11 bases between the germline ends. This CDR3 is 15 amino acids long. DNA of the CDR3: TGCGCCAGCAGTCAATCACCCGGGTGGTCAGATACGCAGTATTTT. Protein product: CASSQSPGWSDTQYF.

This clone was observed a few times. CDR3 protein: CASSQGYGERLYGYTF. In DNA, the CDR3 is TGCGCCAGCAGCCAAGGGTATGGGGAGCGGCTCTATGGCTACACCTTC. The rearrangement joins TRBV4-1 to TRBJ1-2; no firm D call. This CDR3 is built from 16 residues. In germline, CDR1 is MGHRA, CDR2 YSYEKL. V lost 1 base and J 4 bases, leaving 16 bases between the germline ends.

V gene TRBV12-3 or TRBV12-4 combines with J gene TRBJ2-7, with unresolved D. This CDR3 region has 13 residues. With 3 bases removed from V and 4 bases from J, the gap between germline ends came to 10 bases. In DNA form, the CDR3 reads TGTGCCAGCAGTTTGGTAGGGCGTTACGAGCAGTACTTC. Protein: CASSLVGRYEQYF.

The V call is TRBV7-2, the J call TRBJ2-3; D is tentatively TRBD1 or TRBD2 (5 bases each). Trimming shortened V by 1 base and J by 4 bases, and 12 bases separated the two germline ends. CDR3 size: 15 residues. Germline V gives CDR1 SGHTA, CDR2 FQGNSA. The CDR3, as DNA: TGTGCCAGCAGCTTAGAATGGGGGAGCCCAGATACGCAGTATTTT. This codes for CASSLEWGSPDTQYF.

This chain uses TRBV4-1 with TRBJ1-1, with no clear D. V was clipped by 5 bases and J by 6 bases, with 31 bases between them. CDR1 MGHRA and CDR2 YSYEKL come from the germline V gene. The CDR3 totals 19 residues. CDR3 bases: TGCGCCAGCAGCTTTCTCCCCCGGGAGGTCCTCATGGGTCTCCCTGAAGCTTTCTTT. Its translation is CASSFLPREVLMGLPEAFF.

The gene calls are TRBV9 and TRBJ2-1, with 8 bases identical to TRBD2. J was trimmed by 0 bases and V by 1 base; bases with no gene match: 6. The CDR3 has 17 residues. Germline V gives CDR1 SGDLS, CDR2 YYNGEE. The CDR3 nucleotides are TGTGCCAGCAGCGTAACGGGGGGGCCGAGCTCCTACAATGAGCAGTTCTTC. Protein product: CASSVTGGPSSYNEQFF.

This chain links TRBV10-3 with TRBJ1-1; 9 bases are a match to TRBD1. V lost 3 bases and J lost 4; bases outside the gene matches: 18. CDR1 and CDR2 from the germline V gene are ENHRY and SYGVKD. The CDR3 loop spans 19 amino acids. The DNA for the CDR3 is TGTGCCATCAGTGAAATCAGGGGACAGGGATTCCGGGGGGGCACTGAAGCTTTCTTT. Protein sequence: CAISEIRGQGFRGGTEAFF.

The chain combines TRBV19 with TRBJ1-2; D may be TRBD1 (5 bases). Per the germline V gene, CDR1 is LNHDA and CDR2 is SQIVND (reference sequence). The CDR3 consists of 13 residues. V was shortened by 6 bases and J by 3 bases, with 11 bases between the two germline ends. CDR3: CASRPGNHYGYTF. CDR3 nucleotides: TGTGCCAGTAGACCAGGGAACCACTATGGCTACACCTTC.

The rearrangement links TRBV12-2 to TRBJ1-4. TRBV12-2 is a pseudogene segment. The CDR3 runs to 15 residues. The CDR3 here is CASRLDRDGLEKLFF. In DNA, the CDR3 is TGTGCAAGTCGCTTAGATCGGGACGGTCTTGAAAAACTGTTTTTT.

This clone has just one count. The CDR3 bases are TGTGCCAGCAGCTTGAAGTACAGGGTGGCAGATACGCAGTATTTT. This codes for CASSLKYRVADTQYF. The rearrangement uses TRBV5-8 and TRBJ2-3, with D possibly TRBD1 on 6 matching bases. CDR1 is SGHTS and CDR2 is YDEGEE in the germline V gene. The CDR3 length is 15 residues. V lost 1 base, J lost 4 bases, and 13 bases lay in between.

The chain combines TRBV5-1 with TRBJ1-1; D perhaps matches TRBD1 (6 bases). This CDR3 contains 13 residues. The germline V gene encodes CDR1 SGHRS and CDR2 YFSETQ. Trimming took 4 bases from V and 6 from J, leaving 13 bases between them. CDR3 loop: CASSPTRGSEAFF. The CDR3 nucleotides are TGCGCCAGCAGCCCTACCAGGGGCTCTGAAGCTTTCTTT.

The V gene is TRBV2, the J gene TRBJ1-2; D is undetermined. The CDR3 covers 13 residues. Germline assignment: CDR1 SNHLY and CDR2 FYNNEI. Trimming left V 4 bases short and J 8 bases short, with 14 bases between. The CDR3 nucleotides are TGTGCCAGCAGTGGGAACTCCCGGCGAGGCTACACCTTC. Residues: CASSGNSRRGYTF.

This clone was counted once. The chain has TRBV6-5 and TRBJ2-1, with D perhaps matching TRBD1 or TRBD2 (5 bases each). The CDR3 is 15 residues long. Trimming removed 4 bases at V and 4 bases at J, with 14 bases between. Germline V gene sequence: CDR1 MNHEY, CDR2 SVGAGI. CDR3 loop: CASSLGPGPYNEQFF. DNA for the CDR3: TGTGCCAGCAGTTTGGGACCAGGACCTTACAATGAGCAGTTCTTC.

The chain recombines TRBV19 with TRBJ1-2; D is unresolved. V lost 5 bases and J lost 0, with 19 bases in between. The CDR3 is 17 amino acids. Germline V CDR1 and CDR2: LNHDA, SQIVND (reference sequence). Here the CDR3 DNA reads TGTGCCAGTAGTCTGAGGAACACAAGACAAACTAACTATGGCTACACCTTC. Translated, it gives CASSLRNTRQTNYGYTF. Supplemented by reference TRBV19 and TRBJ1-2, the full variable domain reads DGGITQSPKYLFRKEGQNVTLSCEQNLNHDAMYWYRQDPGQGLRLIYYSQIVNDFQKGDIAEGYSVSREKKESFPLTVTSAQKNPTAFYLCASSLRNTRQTNYGYTFGSGTRLTVV.

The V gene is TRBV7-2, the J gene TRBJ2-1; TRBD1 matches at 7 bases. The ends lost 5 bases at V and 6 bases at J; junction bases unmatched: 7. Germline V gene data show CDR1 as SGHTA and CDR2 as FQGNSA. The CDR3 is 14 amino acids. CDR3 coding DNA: TGTGCCAGCAGCCATAAGGCAGGGGGCAATGAGCAGTTCTTC. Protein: CASSHKAGGNEQFF.